This T cell receptor beta chain was recorded in a study of blood T cell repertoires in COVID-19. As processed by the authors: Estimation of nucleated cell counts relied on the amplification of reference gene primers. Using immunoSEQ multiplex PCR, the repertoire was profiled, and TCRdb retains in-frame clones only, with some absent. The V and J calls and clone size were taken over from that table, and D and trimming were inferred from the DNA. The sample contains tens of thousands of clones, around three quarters of which appear only once. The CDR3 has 15 amino acids. The germline V gene has CDR1 KGHDR and CDR2 SFDVKD. Trimming shortened V by 9 bases and J by 0 bases, and 17 bases separated the two germline ends.

The rearrangement links TRBV24-1 to TRBJ2-7, with D tentatively TRBD1 (6 bases). This sequence was found in a man at least 80 years old with acute or convalescent COVID-19. Sequenced sample: peripheral blood. As DNA, the CDR3 is TGTGCCACCGAGGATCGGACGGACAGCTCCTACGAGCAGTACTTC. This sequence encodes CATEDRTDSSYEQYF.